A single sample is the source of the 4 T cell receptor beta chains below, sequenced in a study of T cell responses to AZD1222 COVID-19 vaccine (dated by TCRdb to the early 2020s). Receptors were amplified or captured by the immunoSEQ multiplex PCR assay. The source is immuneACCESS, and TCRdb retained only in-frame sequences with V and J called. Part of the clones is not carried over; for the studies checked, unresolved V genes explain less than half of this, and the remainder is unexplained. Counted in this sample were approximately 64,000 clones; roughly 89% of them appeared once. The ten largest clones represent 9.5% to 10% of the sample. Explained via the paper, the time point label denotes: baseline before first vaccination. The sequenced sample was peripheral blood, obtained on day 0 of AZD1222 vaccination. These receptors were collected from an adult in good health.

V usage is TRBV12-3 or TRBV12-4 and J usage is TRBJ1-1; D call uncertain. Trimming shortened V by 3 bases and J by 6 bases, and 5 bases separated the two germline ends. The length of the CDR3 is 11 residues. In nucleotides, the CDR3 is TGTGCCAGCAGTTTTCGGGCTGAAGCTTTCTTT. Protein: CASSFRAEAFF.

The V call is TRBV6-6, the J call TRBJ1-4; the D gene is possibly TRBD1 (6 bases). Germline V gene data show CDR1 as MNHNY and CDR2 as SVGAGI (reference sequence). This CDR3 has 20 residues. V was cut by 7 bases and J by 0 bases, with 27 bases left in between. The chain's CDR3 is CASTHSGFRGLSATNEKLFF. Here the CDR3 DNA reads TGTGCCAGCACCCACTCGGGGTTCAGGGGACTATCTGCAACTAATGAAAAACTGTTTTTT.

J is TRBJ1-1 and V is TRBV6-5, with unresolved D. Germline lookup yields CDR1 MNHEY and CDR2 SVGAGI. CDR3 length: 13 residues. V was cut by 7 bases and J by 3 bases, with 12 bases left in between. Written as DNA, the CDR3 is TGTGCCAGCAATCCTCGCCGAGACACTGAAGCTTTCTTT. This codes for CASNPRRDTEAFF.

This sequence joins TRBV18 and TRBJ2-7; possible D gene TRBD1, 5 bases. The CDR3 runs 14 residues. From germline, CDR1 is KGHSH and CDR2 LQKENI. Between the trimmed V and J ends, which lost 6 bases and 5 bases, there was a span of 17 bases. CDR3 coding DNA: TGTGCCAGCTCCCCATGGCAGGGTTTCAACGAGCAGTACTTC. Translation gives CASSPWQGFNEQYF. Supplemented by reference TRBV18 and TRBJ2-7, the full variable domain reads NAGVMQNPRHLVRRRGQEARLRCSPMKGHSHVYWYRQLPEEGLKFMVYLQKENIIDESGMPKERFSAEFPKEGPSILRIQQVVRGDSAAYFCASSPWQGFNEQYFGPGTRLTVT.